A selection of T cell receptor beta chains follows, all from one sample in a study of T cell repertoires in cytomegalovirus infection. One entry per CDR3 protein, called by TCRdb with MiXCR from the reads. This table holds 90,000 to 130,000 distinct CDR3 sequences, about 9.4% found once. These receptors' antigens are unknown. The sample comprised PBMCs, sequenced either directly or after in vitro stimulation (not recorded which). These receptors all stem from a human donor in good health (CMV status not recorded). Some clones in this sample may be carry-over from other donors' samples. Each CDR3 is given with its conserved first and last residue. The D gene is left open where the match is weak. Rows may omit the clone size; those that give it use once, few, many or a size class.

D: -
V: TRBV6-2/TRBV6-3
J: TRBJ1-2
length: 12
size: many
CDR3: CASSDSVYGYTF
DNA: TGTGCCAGCAGTGACAGCGTCTATGGCTACACCTTC

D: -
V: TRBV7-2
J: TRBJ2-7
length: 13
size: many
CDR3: CASSLSRGYEQYF
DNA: TGTGCCAGCAGCTTAAGTAGGGGCTACGAGCAGTACTTC

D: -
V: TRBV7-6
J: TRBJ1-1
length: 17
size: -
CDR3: CASSFNPRAGRGTEAFF
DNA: TGTGCCAGCAGCTTCAACCCCAGGGCGGGGAGGGGCACTGAAGCTTTCTTT

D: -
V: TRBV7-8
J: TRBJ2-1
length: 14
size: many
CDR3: CASHSGAPYNEQFF
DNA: TGTGCCAGCCACTCGGGGGCCCCCTACAATGAGCAGTTCTTC

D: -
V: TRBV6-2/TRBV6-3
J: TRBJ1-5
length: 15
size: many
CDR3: CASSRGDGVNQPQHF
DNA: TGTGCCAGCAGCCGGGGGGACGGAGTCAATCAGCCCCAGCATTTT

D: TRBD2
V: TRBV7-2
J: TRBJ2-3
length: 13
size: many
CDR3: CAITSGGGDTQYF
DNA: TGTGCCATCACTAGCGGGGGGGGAGATACGCAGTATTTT

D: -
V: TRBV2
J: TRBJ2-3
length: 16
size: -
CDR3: CASSESKQLSTDTQYF
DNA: TGTGCCAGCAGTGAAAGTAAACAACTAAGCACAGATACGCAGTATTTT

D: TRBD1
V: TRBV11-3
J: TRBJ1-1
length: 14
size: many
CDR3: CASSPGTGWVEAFF
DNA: TGTGCCAGCAGCCCCGGGACAGGGTGGGTTGAAGCTTTCTTT

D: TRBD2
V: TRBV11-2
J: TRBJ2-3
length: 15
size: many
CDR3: CASSISGRAADTQYF
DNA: TGTGCCAGCAGCATTAGCGGGAGGGCCGCAGATACGCAGTATTTT

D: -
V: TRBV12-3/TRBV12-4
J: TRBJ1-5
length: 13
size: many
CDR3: CASTAGKNQPQHF
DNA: TGTGCCAGCACGGCAGGAAAAAATCAGCCCCAGCATTTT

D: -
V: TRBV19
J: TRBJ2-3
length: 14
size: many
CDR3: CASSMAGWADTQYF
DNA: TGTGCCAGTAGTATGGCGGGATGGGCAGATACGCAGTATTTT

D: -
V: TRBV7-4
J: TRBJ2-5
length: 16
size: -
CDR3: CASSLVFTGILETQYF
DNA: TGTGCCAGCAGCTTAGTTTTCACAGGGATCCTAGAGACCCAGTACTTC

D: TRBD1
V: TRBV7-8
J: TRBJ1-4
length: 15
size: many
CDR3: CASSLAGQSREKLFF
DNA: TGTGCCAGCAGCTTAGCGGGACAGAGTAGGGAAAAACTGTTTTTT

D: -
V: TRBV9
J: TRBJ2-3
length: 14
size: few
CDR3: CASSVSGEANLGDF
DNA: TGTGCCAGCAGCGTTTCGGGAGAGGCCAATTTGGGGGATTTT

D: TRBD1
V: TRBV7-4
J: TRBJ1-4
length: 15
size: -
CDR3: CASSLGSGTGEKLFF
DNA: TGTGCCAGCAGCTTAGGCTCGGGGACAGGGGAAAAACTGTTTTTT

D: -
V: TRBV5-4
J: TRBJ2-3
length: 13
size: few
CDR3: CASSSPTTNTQYF
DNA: TGTGCCAGCAGCTCGCCGACTACCAATACGCAGTATTTT

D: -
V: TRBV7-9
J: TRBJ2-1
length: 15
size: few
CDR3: CASRTPRRGGNEQFF
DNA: TGTGCCAGCAGAACCCCACGGCGAGGGGGCAATGAGCAGTTCTTC

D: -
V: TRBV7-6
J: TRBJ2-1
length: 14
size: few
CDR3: CASMGGASYNEQFF
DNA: TGTGCCAGCATGGGGGGCGCCTCCTACAATGAGCAGTTCTTC

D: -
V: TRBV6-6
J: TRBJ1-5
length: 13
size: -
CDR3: CASSRGINQPQHF
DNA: TGTGCCAGCAGTCGGGGGATTAATCAGCCCCAGCATTTT

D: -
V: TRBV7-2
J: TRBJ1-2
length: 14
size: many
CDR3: CASSYRSRDYGYTF
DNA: TGTGCCAGCAGCTACAGGTCAAGGGACTATGGCTACACCTTC

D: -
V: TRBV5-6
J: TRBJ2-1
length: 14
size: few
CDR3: CASSLTSFFSEQFF
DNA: TGTGCCAGCAGCTTGACTAGCTTTTTCAGTGAGCAGTTCTTC

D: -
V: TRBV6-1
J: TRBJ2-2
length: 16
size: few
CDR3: CASRLEPTAITGELFF
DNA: TGTGCCAGCAGACTAGAGCCGACAGCAATCACCGGGGAGCTGTTTTTT

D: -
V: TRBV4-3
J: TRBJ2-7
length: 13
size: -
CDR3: CASSYRGSYEQYF
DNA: TGCGCCAGCAGCTACCGGGGTTCCTACGAGCAGTACTTC

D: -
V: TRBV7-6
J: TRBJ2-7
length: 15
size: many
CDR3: CASSLAVGTPYEQYF
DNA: TGTGCCAGCAGCTTAGCGGTCGGGACACCCTACGAGCAGTACTTC

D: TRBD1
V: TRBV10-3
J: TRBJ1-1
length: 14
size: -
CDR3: CAINGGGGSTEAFF
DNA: TGTGCCATCAATGGAGGGGGCGGGTCCACTGAAGCTTTCTTT

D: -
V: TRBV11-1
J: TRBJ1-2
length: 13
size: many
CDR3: CASSLIGFHGYTF
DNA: TGTGCCAGCAGCTTAATAGGGTTCCATGGCTACACCTTC

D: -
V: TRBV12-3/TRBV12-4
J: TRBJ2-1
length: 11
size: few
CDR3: CASSFFDEQFF
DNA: TGTGCCAGCAGTTTTTTCGATGAGCAGTTCTTC

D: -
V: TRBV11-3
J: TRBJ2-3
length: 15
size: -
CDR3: CASSLGQGQSDTQYF
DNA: TGTGCCAGCAGCTTAGGGCAGGGGCAATCAGATACGCAGTATTTT

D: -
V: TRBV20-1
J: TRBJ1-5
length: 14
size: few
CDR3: CSAGFGGSNQPQHF
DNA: TGCAGTGCAGGGTTCGGGGGGTCCAATCAGCCCCAGCATTTT

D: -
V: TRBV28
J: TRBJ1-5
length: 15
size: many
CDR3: CASSYPSASNQPQHF
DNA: TGTGCCAGCAGTTACCCCTCGGCGAGCAATCAGCCCCAGCATTTT

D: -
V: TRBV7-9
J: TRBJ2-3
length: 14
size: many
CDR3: CASSLNRGTDTQYF
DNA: TGTGCCAGCAGCTTAAACCGGGGCACAGATACGCAGTATTTT

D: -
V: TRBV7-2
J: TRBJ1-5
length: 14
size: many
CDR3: CASSFKIQGGPQHF
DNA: TGTGCCAGCAGCTTTAAGATACAGGGAGGTCCCCAGCATTTT

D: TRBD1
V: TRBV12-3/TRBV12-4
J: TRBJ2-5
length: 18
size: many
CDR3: CASCPVGAGGLSGRTQYF
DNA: TGTGCCAGCTGCCCGGTAGGGGCAGGGGGCCTTTCGGGTAGGACCCAGTACTTC

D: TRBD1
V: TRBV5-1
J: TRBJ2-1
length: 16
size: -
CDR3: CASSETGFRQVNEQFF
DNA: TGCGCCAGCAGCGAGACAGGGTTCAGGCAGGTCAATGAGCAGTTCTTC

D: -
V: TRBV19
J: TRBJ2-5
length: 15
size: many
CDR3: CASNPGRNLQETQYF
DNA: TGTGCCAGCAACCCGGGTCGCAACCTTCAAGAGACCCAGTACTTC

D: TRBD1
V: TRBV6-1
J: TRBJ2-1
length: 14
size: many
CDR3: CASSTDRGGNEQFF
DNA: TGTGCCAGCAGCACAGACAGGGGGGGAAATGAGCAGTTCTTC

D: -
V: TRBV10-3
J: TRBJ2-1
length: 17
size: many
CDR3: CAISESITGSSYNEQFF
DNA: TGTGCCATCAGTGAGTCGATAACGGGTAGCTCCTACAATGAGCAGTTCTTC

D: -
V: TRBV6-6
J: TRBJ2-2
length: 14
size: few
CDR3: CASSGRARTGELFF
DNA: TGTGCCAGCAGTGGGCGGGCGAGAACCGGGGAGCTGTTTTTT

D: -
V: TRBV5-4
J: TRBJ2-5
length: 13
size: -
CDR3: CASSLYHQLAQYF
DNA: TGTGCCAGCAGCTTGTACCATCAGCTCGCCCAGTACTTC

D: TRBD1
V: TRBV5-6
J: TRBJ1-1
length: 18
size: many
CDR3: CASSSMTGGAQMNTEAFF
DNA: TGTGCCAGCAGCTCCATGACAGGGGGCGCCCAGATGAACACTGAAGCTTTCTTT

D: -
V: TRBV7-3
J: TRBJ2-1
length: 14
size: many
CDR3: CASSLVQGGNEQFF
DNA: TGTGCCAGCAGCTTGGTACAGGGGGGGAATGAGCAGTTCTTC

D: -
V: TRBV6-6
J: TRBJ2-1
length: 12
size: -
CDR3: CASSYFFDEQFF
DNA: TGTGCCAGCAGTTACTTTTTCGATGAGCAGTTCTTC